This is a list of T cell receptor beta chains from one sample in a study of response to subunit inactivated influenza vaccine. TCRdb reprocessed the RT-PCR reads via MiXCR and lists one record per CDR3 protein. The top ten clones hold 11% of a sample with a few hundred thousand distinct CDR3 sequences, approximately 14% of them seen once. Sequences were derived from PBMCs from blood, sampled less than 13 days after vaccination. The receptors were gathered from a man in his fifties or sixties who received an inactivated influenza vaccine. Each CDR3 is given with its conserved first and last residue. The order of the fields is J gene, D gene, clone size, V gene, CDR3 protein, CDR3 DNA. A D gene is named only where the DNA matches it firmly. Part of the rows lack a size; the others show once, few, many or a class for expanded clones.

TRBJ2-5,TRBD2,few,TRBV2,CASSQSLAGGGETQYF,TGTGCCAGCAGTCAGTCGCTAGCGGGGGGCGGGGAGACCCAGTACTTC
TRBJ1-4,NA,NA,TRBV5-1,CASNLDGNEKLFF,TGCGCCAGCAATCTTGATGGGAATGAAAAACTGTTTTTT
TRBJ2-1,NA,few,TRBV5-1,CASSLSGQNNEQFF,TGCGCCAGCAGCTTGAGCGGACAGAACAATGAGCAGTTCTTC
TRBJ2-1,NA,few,TRBV7-2,CASSIDYNEQFF,TGTGCCAGCAGCATAGACTACAATGAGCAGTTCTTC
TRBJ2-5,NA,many,TRBV30,CAWSVPEVTQYF,TGTGCCTGGAGTGTACCAGAAGTGACCCAGTACTTC
TRBJ1-5,NA,NA,TRBV6-2/TRBV6-3,CASSWIGRGANQPQHF,TGTGCCAGCAGTTGGATCGGACGCGGTGCTAATCAGCCCCAGCATTTT
TRBJ2-7,NA,few,TRBV6-2/TRBV6-3,CASSYWASYEQYF,TGTGCCAGCAGTTACTGGGCCTCCTACGAGCAGTACTTC
TRBJ1-1,NA,NA,TRBV20-1,CSARAPRGGDTEAFF,TGCAGTGCTAGAGCCCCCCGGGGAGGTGACACTGAAGCTTTCTTT
TRBJ2-2,NA,many,TRBV7-6,CASSLVFNTGELFF,TGTGCCAGCAGCTTAGTTTTCAACACCGGGGAGCTGTTTTTT
TRBJ2-5,NA,NA,TRBV4-1,CASSQDPTKKGETQYF,TGCGCCAGCAGCCAAGACCCCACGAAAAAGGGCGAGACCCAGTACTTC
TRBJ2-1,NA,few,TRBV4-1,CASSQGGISSYNEQFF,TGCGCCAGCAGCCAAGGAGGGATTAGCTCCTACAATGAGCAGTTCTTC
TRBJ2-2,TRBD1,many,TRBV6-1,CAIAPTGGYTGELFF,TGTGCCATCGCCCCGACAGGGGGCTATACCGGGGAGCTGTTTTTT
TRBJ2-3,TRBD2,few,TRBV18,CASSPPNSGATDTQYF,TGTGCCAGCTCACCACCGAATAGCGGGGCCACAGATACGCAGTATTTT
TRBJ1-4,NA,NA,TRBV25-1,CASSDQGASNEKLFF,TGTGCCAGCAGTGATCAGGGAGCTTCTAATGAAAAACTGTTTTTT
TRBJ1-1,NA,NA,TRBV5-1,CASTPTDMNTEAFF,TGCGCCAGCACTCCGACAGACATGAACACTGAAGCTTTCTTT
TRBJ2-2,NA,NA,TRBV4-3,CASSQDPARRQAGELFF,TGCGCCAGCAGCCAAGATCCGGCTAGAAGGCAGGCCGGGGAGCTGTTTTTT
TRBJ2-1,TRBD2,NA,TRBV4-3,CASSQLSGIGFNEQFF,TGCGCCAGCAGCCAACTTAGCGGGATCGGATTCAATGAGCAGTTCTTC
TRBJ2-1,TRBD1,few,TRBV19,CASSWGTGPYNEQFF,TGTGCCAGTAGTTGGGGGACAGGGCCCTACAATGAGCAGTTCTTC
TRBJ2-1,TRBD2,NA,TRBV3-1,CASSQGVPGLAGNEQFF,TGTGCCAGCAGCCAAGGAGTTCCAGGACTAGCGGGCAATGAGCAGTTCTTC
TRBJ1-2,NA,NA,TRBV20-1,CSAGATARDGYTF,TGCAGTGCGGGAGCCACCGCCAGGGATGGCTACACCTTC
TRBJ2-7,NA,NA,TRBV25-1,CASSALGPTYEQYF,TGTGCCAGCAGTGCCCTCGGACCGACCTACGAGCAGTACTTC
TRBJ2-3,NA,few,TRBV3-1,CASSQEGWPTDTQYF,TGTGCCAGCAGCCAAGAAGGATGGCCGACAGATACGCAGTATTTT
TRBJ1-1,NA,NA,TRBV6-1,CASSEARLSTEAFF,TGTGCCAGCAGTGAAGCGCGGTTGAGCACTGAAGCTTTCTTT
TRBJ2-1,NA,many,TRBV5-1,CASSLGPGTYNEQFF,TGCGCCAGCAGCTTGGGACCTGGGACTTACAATGAGCAGTTCTTC
TRBJ1-1,TRBD1,many,TRBV5-6,CASSLFAGTGWTTEAFF,TGTGCCAGCAGCCTATTCGCAGGGACAGGGTGGACCACTGAAGCTTTCTTT
TRBJ2-7,TRBD1,NA,TRBV18,CASSRDRGNEQYF,TGTGCCAGCTCGCGGGACAGGGGCAACGAGCAGTACTTC
TRBJ1-1,NA,few,TRBV6-1,CASSELAFSGHTEAFF,TGTGCCAGCAGTGAACTAGCATTTTCTGGACACACTGAAGCTTTCTTT
TRBJ1-2,TRBD1,many,TRBV29-1,CSVQGGGYGYTF,TGCAGCGTTCAGGGGGGTGGCTATGGCTACACCTTC
TRBJ2-2,NA,few,TRBV10-3,CAISQGPAGELFF,TGTGCCATCAGTCAGGGGCCGGCCGGGGAGCTGTTTTTT
TRBJ1-4,NA,NA,TRBV5-1,CASSDTGRRDEKLFF,TGCGCCAGCAGCGACACAGGGAGGAGGGATGAAAAACTGTTTTTT
TRBJ2-5,NA,few,TRBV7-2,CASSLATALSETQYF,TGTGCCAGCAGCTTAGCCACAGCCCTATCCGAGACCCAGTACTTC
TRBJ2-3,TRBD1,NA,TRBV20-1,CSARGGQGADTQYF,TGCAGTGCCAGGGGGGGACAGGGGGCAGATACGCAGTATTTT
TRBJ2-7,NA,few,TRBV11-2,CASSPQGFGSYEQYF,TGTGCCAGCAGCCCCCAGGGATTCGGGTCCTACGAGCAGTACTTC
TRBJ2-1,NA,few,TRBV5-1,CASRGAGSPYNEQFF,TGCGCCAGCAGGGGGGCGGGCTCACCCTACAATGAGCAGTTCTTC
TRBJ2-2,NA,few,TRBV12-3/TRBV12-4,CASTGGVSGELFF,TGTGCCAGCACTGGCGGGGTTTCCGGGGAGCTGTTTTTT
TRBJ2-7,NA,NA,TRBV6-5,CASSYGADFERHEQYF,TGTGCCAGCAGTTACGGCGCGGACTTTGAAAGACACGAGCAGTACTTC
TRBJ1-5,TRBD1,NA,TRBV20-1,CSASLGRDRGFQPQHF,TGCAGTGCTAGTCTTGGTCGGGACAGGGGTTTTCAGCCCCAGCATTTT
TRBJ2-7,NA,few,TRBV12-3/TRBV12-4,CASRRDRHSYEQYF,TGTGCCAGCAGGCGCGACAGACACTCCTACGAGCAGTACTTC
TRBJ1-4,NA,medium-sized,TRBV7-9,CASDFATNEKLFF,TGTGCCAGCGATTTTGCAACTAATGAAAAACTGTTTTTT
TRBJ2-7,TRBD1,few,TRBV6-1,CASRPPGTGVEQYF,TGTGCCAGCAGGCCGCCCGGGACAGGGGTCGAGCAGTACTTC
TRBJ1-6,NA,NA,TRBV11-2,CASSPAQANSPLHF,TGTGCCAGCAGCCCCGCGCAGGCCAATTCACCCCTCCACTTT
TRBJ2-5,NA,many,TRBV5-5,CASSHSSETQYF,TGTGCCAGCAGCCATTCCTCGGAGACCCAGTACTTC
TRBJ2-7,TRBD2,NA,TRBV7-2,CASSWNDGRAYF,TGTGCCAGCAGCTGGAATGACGGGAGGGCGTACTTC
TRBJ2-1,NA,NA,TRBV7-2,CASSLVHPRNEQFF,TGTGCCAGCAGCTTAGTTCATCCGCGGAATGAGCAGTTCTTC
TRBJ2-5,NA,few,TRBV4-2,CASSQGGQAQETQYF,TGTGCCAGCAGCCAAGGAGGGCAGGCTCAAGAGACCCAGTACTTC